Shown below are 29 T cell receptor beta chains from a single sample sequenced in a study of monozygotic twins with inflammatory bowel disease. One entry per CDR3 protein, without DNA, is what TCRdb gives after re-calling the 5' RACE reads. The sample's table shows 110,000 to 150,000 distinct CDR3 sequences. Sequences were obtained from blood. Source of these receptors: a human donor with ulcerative colitis or Crohn's disease, or a healthy co-twin of an affected twin (not recorded which).

The chain combines TRBV12-3 or TRBV12-4 with TRBJ1-6; the TRBD1 assignment by TCRdb is unverifiable without DNA. This CDR3 has 13 residues. The CDR3 spells CASSSRGNSPLHF.

The chain couples TRBV6-1 to TRBJ2-7. Germline assignment: CDR1 MNHNS and CDR2 SASEGT. This CDR3 has 12 residues. CDR3 in amino acids: CASSEMGYEQYF.

This chain joins TRBV7-2 and TRBJ1-2; TCRdb proposes TRBD1, but this gene call is untestable without DNA. Germline V CDR1 and CDR2: SGHTA, FQGNSA. The CDR3 length is 15 residues. The CDR3 spells CASSLVGQAYYGYTF.

CDR3 protein: CASSPWAQEDNEQFF. The rearrangement links TRBV5-1 to TRBJ2-1; the D call of TRBD1 rests on TCRdb alone, since no DNA is present to check it. In germline, CDR1 is SGHRS, CDR2 YFSETQ. The CDR3 is made up of 15 amino acids.

The chain has TRBV5-1 and TRBJ2-6; TCRdb reports TRBD1, a call that lacks DNA to check it against. The CDR3 is 17 residues long. CDR1 is SGHRS, CDR2 YFSETQ, per germline. This CDR3 is CASSPGQGARGANVLTF.

This chain connects TRBV2 to TRBJ2-2; TCRdb reports TRBD2, a call that lacks DNA to check it against. This CDR3 contains 15 residues. CDR1 is SNHLY, CDR2 FYNNEI, per germline. The CDR3 region is CASSRTSGSTGELFF.

V gene TRBV5-4 combines with J gene TRBJ1-4; there is no DNA to check the TCRdb D call of TRBD1. CDR3 length: 14 amino acids. Per germline, CDR1 SGHNT and CDR2 YYREEE (reference sequence). CDR3 sequence reads: CASASDSRNEKLFF.

V and J are TRBV2 and TRBJ2-5. CDR1 and CDR2 from the germline V gene are SNHLY and FYNNEI. CDR3 length equals 14 residues. CDR3 sequence: CASSEYGTQETQYF.

The genes are TRBV15 and TRBJ1-2; with no DNA, the TCRdb D assignment of TRBD1 cannot be verified. This CDR3 comprises 15 residues. Per germline, CDR1 LNHNV and CDR2 YYDKDF (reference sequence). This chain's CDR3 is CATSSTYGTNYGYTF.

The V and J genes are TRBV11-2 and TRBJ2-3. Germline lookup yields CDR1 SGHAT and CDR2 FQNNGV. The CDR3 extends over 14 amino acids. Here the CDR3 reads CASSLDLRTDTQYF.

The V gene is TRBV9, the J gene TRBJ2-1. Germline V gene data show CDR1 as SGDLS and CDR2 as YYNGEE. The CDR3 runs 15 residues. The CDR3 loop reads CASSADPRRYNEQFF. The full variable domain, its missing parts supplied by reference TRBV9 and TRBJ2-1, is DSGVTQTPKHLITATGQRVTLRCSPRSGDLSVYWYQQSLDQGLQFLIQYYNGEERAKGNILERFSAQQFPDLHSELNLSSLELGDSALYFCASSADPRRYNEQFFGPGTRLTVL.

This chain uses TRBV6-2 or TRBV6-3 with TRBJ1-5. The CDR3 covers 16 residues. Per the germline V gene, CDR1 is MNHEY and CDR2 is SVGEGT. The CDR3 spells CASSYWERHSNQPQHF.

The V and J genes are TRBV12-3 or TRBV12-4 and TRBJ2-4; as DNA is missing, the TRBD1 call by TCRdb cannot be tested. The CDR3 runs to 13 residues. The CDR3 here is CASSGQGRNIQYF.

This chain links TRBV14 with TRBJ2-7; TCRdb names TRBD2, which stays unverified in the absence of DNA. Germline V gene sequence: CDR1 SGHDN, CDR2 FVKESK. The CDR3 totals 12 residues. The CDR3 loop reads CASSQGRDEQYF.

This rearrangement joins TRBV7-9 to TRBJ2-7; TCRdb outputs TRBD2, but without DNA this stays unchecked. This CDR3 has 17 residues. CDR1 and CDR2 from the germline V gene are SEHNR and FQNEAQ (reference sequence). The CDR3 loop reads CASSLKWRGAPSYEQYF.

V usage is TRBV7-2 and J usage is TRBJ2-7; TCRdb designates TRBD1, a call that cannot be tested without DNA. The germline gives CDR1 SGHTA, CDR2 FQGNSA. CDR3 length equals 14 residues. CDR3 protein: CASSLGRDRYEQYF.

The chain recombines TRBV5-6 with TRBJ2-2. The CDR3 is 15 amino acids. Germline CDR1 and CDR2: SGHDT and YYEEEE. CDR3 protein: CASSLIGRNTGELFF. The full variable domain, in which reference TRBV5-6 and TRBJ2-2 provide the parts outside the CDR3, is DAGVTQSPTHLIKTRGQQVTLRCSPKSGHDTVSWYQQALGQGPQFIFQYYEEEERQRGNFPDRFSGHQFPNYSSELNVNALLLGDSALYLCASSLIGRNTGELFFGEGSRLTVL.

The rearrangement joins TRBV18 to TRBJ2-7. The CDR3 runs 16 residues. From germline, CDR1 is KGHSH and CDR2 LQKENI. CDR3 region: CASSPQPRSRDGEQYF.

The rearrangement joins TRBV3-1 to TRBJ2-5. Germline V gene lookup returns CDR1 LGHDT and CDR2 YNNKEL (reference sequence). This CDR3 region has 13 residues. The CDR3 sequence is CASSQVTSETQYF.

The V gene is TRBV15, the J gene TRBJ1-1; with no DNA, the TCRdb D assignment of TRBD1 cannot be verified. Looked up from germline, CDR1 is LNHNV and CDR2 is YYDKDF (reference sequence). The CDR3 contains 15 residues. CDR3 loop: CATSRDATRGIEAFF.

V and J are TRBV6-5 and TRBJ2-4. CDR1 is MNHEY and CDR2 is SVGAGI in the germline V gene. The CDR3 extends over 15 amino acids. This chain's CDR3 is CASSYTPDSRTPQYF.

V and J are TRBV12-3 or TRBV12-4 and TRBJ1-2; TCRdb indicates TRBD1, and absent DNA this call remains unverified. This CDR3 has 15 amino acids. This chain's CDR3 is CASSLNQGWIDGYTF.

J is TRBJ2-7 and V is TRBV7-9; the TRBD2 assignment by TCRdb is unverifiable without DNA. This CDR3 spans 15 amino acids. Germline V CDR1 and CDR2: SEHNR, FQNEAQ (reference sequence). This chain's CDR3 is CASSLSQGLAKEQYF.

V gene TRBV5-1 combines with J gene TRBJ1-1; with no DNA, the TCRdb D assignment of TRBD1 cannot be verified. This CDR3 is built from 15 residues. Germline CDR1 and CDR2: SGHRS and YFSETQ. CDR3: CASSLVAGSVTEAFF.

The V call is TRBV14, the J call TRBJ2-2; TCRdb proposes TRBD1, but this gene call is untestable without DNA. The length of the CDR3 is 15 residues. The germline CDR1 and CDR2 sequences are SGHDN and FVKESK. The CDR3 sequence: CASSPYTGVTGELFF.

The genes are TRBV13 and TRBJ2-7; TCRdb's D call of TRBD2 is untestable without DNA. Germline loops: CDR1 PRHDT, CDR2 FYEKMQ (reference sequence). The CDR3 sequence is 15 residues long. The chain's CDR3 is CASSPRGRATYEQYF.

The V and J genes are TRBV5-1 and TRBJ2-7; without DNA, the TCRdb call of TRBD1 cannot be checked. This CDR3 spans 13 amino acids. Germline lookup yields CDR1 SGHRS and CDR2 YFSETQ. CDR3 residues: CASRFWGDEEQYF.

The V and J genes are TRBV18 and TRBJ1-2. The CDR3 is made up of 13 amino acids. Germline values: CDR1 KGHSH, CDR2 LQKENI. The CDR3 protein is CASSTDRLHGYTF.

This rearrangement joins TRBV5-1 to TRBJ2-3; the TRBD2 assignment by TCRdb is unverifiable without DNA. Germline loops: CDR1 SGHRS, CDR2 YFSETQ. The CDR3 is 18 amino acids. This CDR3 is CASSLRGPSGDSTDTQYF.